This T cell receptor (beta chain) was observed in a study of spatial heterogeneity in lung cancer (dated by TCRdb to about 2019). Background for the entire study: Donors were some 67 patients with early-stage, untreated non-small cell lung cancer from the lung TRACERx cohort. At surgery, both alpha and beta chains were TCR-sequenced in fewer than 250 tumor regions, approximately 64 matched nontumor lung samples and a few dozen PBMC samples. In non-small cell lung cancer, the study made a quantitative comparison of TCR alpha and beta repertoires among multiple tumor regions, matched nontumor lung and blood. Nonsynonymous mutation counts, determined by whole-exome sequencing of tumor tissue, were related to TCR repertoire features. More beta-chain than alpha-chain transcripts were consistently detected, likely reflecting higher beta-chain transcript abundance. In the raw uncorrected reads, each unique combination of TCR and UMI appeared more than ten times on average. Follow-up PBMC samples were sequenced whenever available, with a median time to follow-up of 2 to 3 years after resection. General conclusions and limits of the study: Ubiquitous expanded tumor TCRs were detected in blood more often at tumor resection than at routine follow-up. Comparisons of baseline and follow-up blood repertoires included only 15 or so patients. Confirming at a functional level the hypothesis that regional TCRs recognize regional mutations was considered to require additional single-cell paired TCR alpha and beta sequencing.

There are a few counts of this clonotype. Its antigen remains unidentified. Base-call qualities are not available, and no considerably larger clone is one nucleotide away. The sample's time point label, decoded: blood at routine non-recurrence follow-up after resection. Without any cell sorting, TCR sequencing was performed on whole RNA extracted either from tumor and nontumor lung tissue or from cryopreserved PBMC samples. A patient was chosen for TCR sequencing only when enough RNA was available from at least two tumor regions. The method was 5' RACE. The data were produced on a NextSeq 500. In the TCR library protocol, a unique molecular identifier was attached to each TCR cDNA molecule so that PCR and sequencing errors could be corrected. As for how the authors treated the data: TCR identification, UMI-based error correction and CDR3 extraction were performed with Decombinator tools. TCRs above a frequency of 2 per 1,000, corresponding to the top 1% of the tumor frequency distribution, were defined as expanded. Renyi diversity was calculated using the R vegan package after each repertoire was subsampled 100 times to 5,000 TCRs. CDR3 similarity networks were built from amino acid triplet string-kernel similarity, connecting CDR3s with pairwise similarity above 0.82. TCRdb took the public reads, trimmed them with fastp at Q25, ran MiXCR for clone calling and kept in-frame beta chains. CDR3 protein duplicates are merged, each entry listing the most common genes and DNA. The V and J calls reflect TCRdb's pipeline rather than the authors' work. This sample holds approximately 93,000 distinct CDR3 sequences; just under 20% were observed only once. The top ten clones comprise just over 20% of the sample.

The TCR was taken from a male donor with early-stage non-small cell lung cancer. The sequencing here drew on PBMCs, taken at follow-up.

The CDR3 here reads CSARVGGAPNTEAFF. The DNA sequence follows: TGCAGTGCTAGAGTTGGTGGGGCGCCGAACACTGAAGCTTTCTTT. The sequence is built from TRBV20-1 and TRBJ1-1; tentative D gene TRBD1, with 5 bases matching. The junction shows trimming of 1 base on V and 1 base on J, plus 13 bases between the germline ends. The CDR3 numbers 15 residues from cysteine through phenylalanine. Solely the CDR3 DNA is kept, with 45 bases framed from the first base. Taken from the germline V gene (reference sequence), the CDR1 and CDR2 loops are DFQATT and SNEGSKA.